The following is a TCR beta chain sequence with its context. What it recognizes is unknown. This CDR3 region has 14 residues. J was trimmed by 3 bases and V by 10 bases; bases with no gene match: 6. Germline lookup yields CDR1 ENHRY and CDR2 SYGVKD. The data belong to a study of cytomegalovirus exposure and HLA in healthy donors. Study-level points and caveats: The only immune exposure information that was available was CMV serostatus.

Though nominally healthy at sampling, donors likely had unrecorded immune exposures. The PCR used 60 Vbeta and 13 Jbeta primers. TCRdb's table, derived via immunoSEQ multiplex PCR, lists solely in-frame clones and lacks some. The repertoire includes 150,000 or so clones, around four fifths of them detected once, and about 4% sits in the top ten. This receptor was obtained from a man aged 50 or older in good health and CMV-seropositive. Material for sequencing was PBMCs. V and J are TRBV10-3 and TRBJ2-3; 11 nucleotides match TRBD2. CDR3 DNA: TGTGCCACCCTAGCGGGGGGACGAACAGATACGCAGTATTTT. Protein: CATLAGGRTDTQYF.